This T cell receptor beta chain is from a study of blood T cell repertoires in COVID-19. Comments on this clone: Mismatch with germline at one junction end may stem from a read error.

Assay used: immunoSEQ multiplex PCR; TCRdb lists only in-frame clones, some missing. The repertoire has about 180,000 clones, around 83% of them found once; the top ten carry under 10%. Those enrolled in Seattle joined during active infection and were followed longitudinally afterward. The CDR3 has 13 amino acids. Germline assignment: CDR1 KGHDR and CDR2 SFDVKD. This receptor was obtained from a woman between 70 and 85 years old with COVID-19, enrolled during active disease. The sample taken for sequencing was peripheral blood. The V call is TRBV24-1, the J call TRBJ1-4, with D possibly being TRBD1 (6 bases). CDR3 in DNA: TGTGCCACCAGTGGCGCGGGGGGGCCCTTCCCTCTTTTT. Its translation: CATSGAGGPFPLF.